This T cell receptor beta chain was recovered during a study of cytomegalovirus exposure and HLA in healthy donors. In the PCR, 60 Vbeta and 13 Jbeta primers were used. Sequencing used immunoSEQ multiplex PCR; TCRdb keeps in-frame clones, though not all of them. The table includes 200,000 or so clones, 75% to 80% detected once. General study points: TCR beta V- and J-gene trimming was later associated with a missense DCLRE1C variant.

Germline V gene sequence: CDR1 MDHEN, CDR2 SYDVKM. This CDR3 is built from 15 residues. Trimming pared 3 bases from V and 2 bases from J, leaving 12 bases between. Turning to this clone: Its matching antigen is unknown. At the DNA level, this CDR3 is encoded by other sequences in the same sample as well.

The V gene is TRBV28, the J gene TRBJ2-3, with D perhaps TRBD2 (6 bases). Sequencing was carried out using PBMCs. This sequence was found in a woman under 40 in good health and CMV-seropositive. CDR3 coding DNA: TGTGCCAGCAGTTTGGGAGGCGGCTCCACAGATACGCAGTATTTT. Encoded protein: CASSLGGGSTDTQYF.